These T cell receptor beta chains were read from a single sample in a study of blood T cell repertoires in COVID-19. Profiled with immunoSEQ multiplex PCR; TCRdb holds only in-frame clones, not every one. This table holds approximately 140,000 clones, over 75% found once. Material for sequencing was peripheral blood. These receptors originate from a human donor in a cohort sampled during active COVID-19. CDR3s include the opening cysteine and the closing phenylalanine or tryptophan. Fields, in order: CDR3 length, V gene, D gene, clone size, J gene, CDR3 DNA, CDR3 protein. A D gene is named only where the DNA matches it firmly. The listing skips clone size in some rows; elsewhere it reads once, few, many or a size class.

CDR3 length: 16; V gene: TRBV11-2; D gene: TRBD2; clone size: NA; J gene: TRBJ2-1; CDR3 DNA: TGTGCCAGCAGCTTACGACTAGCGGGAGAACCCAATGAGCAGTTCTTC; CDR3 protein: CASSLRLAGEPNEQFF
CDR3 length: 17; V gene: TRBV4-2; D gene: NA; clone size: NA; J gene: TRBJ1-3; CDR3 DNA: TGTGCCAGCAGCCAAGAGTCGGTTTTCTACTCTGGAAACACCATATATTTT; CDR3 protein: CASSQESVFYSGNTIYF
CDR3 length: 13; V gene: TRBV12-3/TRBV12-4; D gene: NA; clone size: NA; J gene: TRBJ2-7; CDR3 DNA: TGTGCCAGCAGTTTAGGCCAGGGTTTCGAGCAGTACTTC; CDR3 protein: CASSLGQGFEQYF
CDR3 length: 17; V gene: TRBV7-2; D gene: TRBD2; clone size: NA; J gene: TRBJ2-5; CDR3 DNA: TGTGCCAGCAGCTTAAACGGGCCTAGCGGGAGGGTAGAGACCCAGTACTTC; CDR3 protein: CASSLNGPSGRVETQYF
CDR3 length: 16; V gene: TRBV23-1; D gene: TRBD2; clone size: NA; J gene: TRBJ2-2; CDR3 DNA: TGCGCCAGCAGTCATCGGAGGGACTACTACACCGGGGAGCTGTTTTTT; CDR3 protein: CASSHRRDYYTGELFF
CDR3 length: 18; V gene: TRBV4-1; D gene: TRBD1; clone size: NA; J gene: TRBJ1-3; CDR3 DNA: TGCGCCAGCAGCCAAGATCCCTCGGACAGGCTCTCTGGAAACACCATATATTTT; CDR3 protein: CASSQDPSDRLSGNTIYF
CDR3 length: 13; V gene: TRBV19; D gene: NA; clone size: NA; J gene: TRBJ1-6; CDR3 DNA: TGTGCCAGTAGTATAGACGCAGTTCCACCCCTCCACTTT; CDR3 protein: CASSIDAVPPLHF
CDR3 length: 15; V gene: TRBV2; D gene: TRBD2; clone size: NA; J gene: TRBJ2-7; CDR3 DNA: TGTGCCAGAAGATTAGCGGGAGGGGCTTCCTACGAGCAGTACTTC; CDR3 protein: CARRLAGGASYEQYF
CDR3 length: 14; V gene: TRBV30; D gene: NA; clone size: once; J gene: TRBJ1-6; CDR3 DNA: TGTGCCTGGAGTGGGGCCGGGGATAATTCACCCCTCCACTTT; CDR3 protein: CAWSGAGDNSPLHF
CDR3 length: 17; V gene: TRBV7-8; D gene: TRBD2; clone size: few; J gene: TRBJ2-1; CDR3 DNA: TGTGCCAGCAGCTTTACCGGAAGCGGGAGAGTATACAATGAGCAGTTCTTC; CDR3 protein: CASSFTGSGRVYNEQFF
CDR3 length: 12; V gene: TRBV2; D gene: NA; clone size: NA; J gene: TRBJ1-5; CDR3 DNA: TGTGCCAGCAGTGAGGACACTGCTGCCCAGCATTTT; CDR3 protein: CASSEDTAAQHF
CDR3 length: 14; V gene: TRBV19; D gene: TRBD1; clone size: NA; J gene: TRBJ2-1; CDR3 DNA: TGTGCCAGTACCAAGGGACAGGGGTTGAGTGAGCAGTTCTTC; CDR3 protein: CASTKGQGLSEQFF
CDR3 length: 12; V gene: TRBV3-1/TRBV3-2; D gene: NA; clone size: NA; J gene: TRBJ2-2; CDR3 DNA: TGTGCCAGCAGCGCTACTCCCGGGGAGCTGTTTTTT; CDR3 protein: CASSATPGELFF
CDR3 length: 15; V gene: TRBV15; D gene: TRBD1; clone size: NA; J gene: TRBJ1-1; CDR3 DNA: TGTGCCACCAGCAGAAGTCCAGACAGGGCCGTCCGGGCTTTCTTT; CDR3 protein: CATSRSPDRAVRAFF
CDR3 length: 16; V gene: TRBV9; D gene: TRBD1; clone size: NA; J gene: TRBJ1-6; CDR3 DNA: TGTGCCAGCAGCCTACGGACAGGGGGATCGAATTCACCCCTCCACTTT; CDR3 protein: CASSLRTGGSNSPLHF
CDR3 length: 15; V gene: TRBV19; D gene: TRBD2; clone size: NA; J gene: TRBJ2-1; CDR3 DNA: TGTGCCAGTAGTATCCGCGGGAGGGTCCACAATGAGCAGTTCTTC; CDR3 protein: CASSIRGRVHNEQFF
CDR3 length: 18; V gene: TRBV6-2/TRBV6-3; D gene: TRBD2; clone size: NA; J gene: TRBJ2-3; CDR3 DNA: TGTGCCAGCAGTTACCTAGCGGGAGGCGCTCGATTCACAGATACGCAGTATTTT; CDR3 protein: CASSYLAGGARFTDTQYF
CDR3 length: 17; V gene: TRBV29-1; D gene: TRBD2; clone size: NA; J gene: TRBJ2-1; CDR3 DNA: TGCAGCGTCACCGGGACTAGCGGGAGTAAGACCTACAATGAGCAGTTCTTC; CDR3 protein: CSVTGTSGSKTYNEQFF
CDR3 length: 14; V gene: TRBV6-5; D gene: TRBD1; clone size: NA; J gene: TRBJ2-1; CDR3 DNA: TGTGCCAGCAGTTTCGGGACAGATCACAATGAGCAGTTCTTC; CDR3 protein: CASSFGTDHNEQFF
CDR3 length: 15; V gene: TRBV6-5; D gene: NA; clone size: NA; J gene: TRBJ2-5; CDR3 DNA: TGTGCCAGCAGTTACTCGGGGGCCGGGGCTGAGACCCAGTACTTC; CDR3 protein: CASSYSGAGAETQYF
CDR3 length: 14; V gene: TRBV14; D gene: NA; clone size: NA; J gene: TRBJ1-1; CDR3 DNA: TGTGCCAGCAGCCAAGTTATGGGGCTTGGTGAAGCTTTCTTT; CDR3 protein: CASSQVMGLGEAFF
CDR3 length: 14; V gene: TRBV19; D gene: NA; clone size: NA; J gene: TRBJ1-2; CDR3 DNA: TGTGCCAGTAGTCCCTCAGGGGCCAACTATGGCTACACCTTC; CDR3 protein: CASSPSGANYGYTF
CDR3 length: 13; V gene: TRBV25-1; D gene: NA; clone size: NA; J gene: TRBJ1-2; CDR3 DNA: TGTGCCAGCAGTGAGGGGGGTACGAGGGGCTACACCTTC; CDR3 protein: CASSEGGTRGYTF
CDR3 length: 17; V gene: TRBV7-2; D gene: NA; clone size: NA; J gene: TRBJ1-5; CDR3 DNA: TGTGCCAGCAGCTTAGTGGGGACACCTTTCGGGAATCAGCCCCAGCATTTT; CDR3 protein: CASSLVGTPFGNQPQHF
CDR3 length: 14; V gene: TRBV9; D gene: NA; clone size: NA; J gene: TRBJ1-3; CDR3 DNA: TGTGCCAGCAGCCCACGCGGCGGTGGAAACACCATATATTTT; CDR3 protein: CASSPRGGGNTIYF
CDR3 length: 16; V gene: TRBV7-2; D gene: NA; clone size: NA; J gene: TRBJ1-5; CDR3 DNA: TGTGCCAGCAGCTTAGGGGCAGGGGACATTGGTCAGCCCCAGCATTTT; CDR3 protein: CASSLGAGDIGQPQHF
CDR3 length: 15; V gene: TRBV5-1; D gene: TRBD1; clone size: NA; J gene: TRBJ2-1; CDR3 DNA: TGCGCCAGCAGCAACAGACAGGGGGCCTACAATGAGCAGTTCTTC; CDR3 protein: CASSNRQGAYNEQFF
CDR3 length: 14; V gene: TRBV6-5; D gene: TRBD1; clone size: NA; J gene: TRBJ2-7; CDR3 DNA: TGTGCCAGCAGTAAGGGACAGGGAGCGTACGAGCAGTACTTC; CDR3 protein: CASSKGQGAYEQYF
CDR3 length: 14; V gene: TRBV28; D gene: NA; clone size: NA; J gene: TRBJ2-7; CDR3 DNA: TGTGCCAGCAGTACCCAGGGATTATTAGGCGAGCAGTACTTC; CDR3 protein: CASSTQGLLGEQYF
CDR3 length: 15; V gene: TRBV5-1; D gene: NA; clone size: NA; J gene: TRBJ1-5; CDR3 DNA: TGCGCCAGCAGCTTGGAACAGGGTACGGGACAGCCCCAGCATTTT; CDR3 protein: CASSLEQGTGQPQHF
CDR3 length: 15; V gene: TRBV5-4; D gene: TRBD1; clone size: NA; J gene: TRBJ2-5; CDR3 DNA: TGTGCCAGCAGCCCGACAGGGGGGGCTCAAGAGACCCAGTACTTC; CDR3 protein: CASSPTGGAQETQYF
CDR3 length: 17; V gene: TRBV5-1; D gene: NA; clone size: NA; J gene: TRBJ2-5; CDR3 DNA: TGCGCCAGCAGTTACGCGGGCGAAGGACGGAGGCAAGAGACCCAGTACTTC; CDR3 protein: CASSYAGEGRRQETQYF
CDR3 length: 14; V gene: TRBV7-6; D gene: TRBD1; clone size: NA; J gene: TRBJ2-7; CDR3 DNA: TGTGCCAGCAGCTCGCTTTGGACAGGGGGAAAGGAGTACTTC; CDR3 protein: CASSSLWTGGKEYF
CDR3 length: 16; V gene: TRBV28; D gene: TRBD1; clone size: NA; J gene: TRBJ1-6; CDR3 DNA: TGTGCCAGCAGTTTGGGACAGGGGGCGGGCATCTCACCCCTCCACTTT; CDR3 protein: CASSLGQGAGISPLHF
CDR3 length: 15; V gene: TRBV27; D gene: TRBD2; clone size: NA; J gene: TRBJ2-3; CDR3 DNA: TGTGCCAGCAAGGAAAGCGGGAGGACCACAGATACGCAGTATTTT; CDR3 protein: CASKESGRTTDTQYF
CDR3 length: 14; V gene: TRBV5-4; D gene: TRBD1; clone size: NA; J gene: TRBJ2-5; CDR3 DNA: TGTGCCAGCAGGTCGGGACAGAGCATAGAGACCCAGTACTTC; CDR3 protein: CASRSGQSIETQYF
CDR3 length: 15; V gene: TRBV2; D gene: TRBD2; clone size: NA; J gene: TRBJ2-3; CDR3 DNA: TGTGCCAGCAGTACAGCGGGGGGTAGCACAGATACGCAGTATTTT; CDR3 protein: CASSTAGGSTDTQYF
CDR3 length: 13; V gene: TRBV5-8; D gene: TRBD1; clone size: once; J gene: TRBJ1-1; CDR3 DNA: TGTGCCAGCAGCCGGGACAGGGACACTGAAGCTTTCTTT; CDR3 protein: CASSRDRDTEAFF
CDR3 length: 16; V gene: TRBV14; D gene: NA; clone size: NA; J gene: TRBJ1-1; CDR3 DNA: TGTGCCAGCAGCCAGGACCGGAGGTCCGTGAACACTGAAGCTTTCTTT; CDR3 protein: CASSQDRRSVNTEAFF
CDR3 length: 16; V gene: TRBV5-5; D gene: NA; clone size: NA; J gene: TRBJ1-5; CDR3 DNA: TGTGCCAGCAGCTTGTCGCCACAGTCAACTAATCAGCCCCAGCATTTT; CDR3 protein: CASSLSPQSTNQPQHF
CDR3 length: 15; V gene: TRBV10-3; D gene: NA; clone size: NA; J gene: TRBJ2-3; CDR3 DNA: TGTGCCATCAGTGAATGGAGTCCGAGCACAGATACGCAGTATTTT; CDR3 protein: CAISEWSPSTDTQYF